This T cell receptor (beta chain) was profiled in a study of siplizumab effects on memory and regulatory T cells. Germline V CDR1 and CDR2: MNHEY, SVGAGI. The ends lost 5 bases at V and 7 bases at J; junction bases unmatched: 4. The CDR3 is 13 amino acids. Measured with immunoSEQ multiplex PCR; TCRdb has only the in-frame clones, and not every one. In the table there are about 69,000 clones, about 87% of which are singletons. This rearrangement joins TRBV6-5 to TRBJ2-2; 7 bases match TRBD1. The sequenced material came from Tregs sorted from blood. The TCR sequence derives from a human donor in good health. CDR3 sequence (DNA): TGTGCCAGCAGTCGACAGGGAAACGGGGAGCTGTTTTTT. Translating it yields CASSRQGNGELFF.